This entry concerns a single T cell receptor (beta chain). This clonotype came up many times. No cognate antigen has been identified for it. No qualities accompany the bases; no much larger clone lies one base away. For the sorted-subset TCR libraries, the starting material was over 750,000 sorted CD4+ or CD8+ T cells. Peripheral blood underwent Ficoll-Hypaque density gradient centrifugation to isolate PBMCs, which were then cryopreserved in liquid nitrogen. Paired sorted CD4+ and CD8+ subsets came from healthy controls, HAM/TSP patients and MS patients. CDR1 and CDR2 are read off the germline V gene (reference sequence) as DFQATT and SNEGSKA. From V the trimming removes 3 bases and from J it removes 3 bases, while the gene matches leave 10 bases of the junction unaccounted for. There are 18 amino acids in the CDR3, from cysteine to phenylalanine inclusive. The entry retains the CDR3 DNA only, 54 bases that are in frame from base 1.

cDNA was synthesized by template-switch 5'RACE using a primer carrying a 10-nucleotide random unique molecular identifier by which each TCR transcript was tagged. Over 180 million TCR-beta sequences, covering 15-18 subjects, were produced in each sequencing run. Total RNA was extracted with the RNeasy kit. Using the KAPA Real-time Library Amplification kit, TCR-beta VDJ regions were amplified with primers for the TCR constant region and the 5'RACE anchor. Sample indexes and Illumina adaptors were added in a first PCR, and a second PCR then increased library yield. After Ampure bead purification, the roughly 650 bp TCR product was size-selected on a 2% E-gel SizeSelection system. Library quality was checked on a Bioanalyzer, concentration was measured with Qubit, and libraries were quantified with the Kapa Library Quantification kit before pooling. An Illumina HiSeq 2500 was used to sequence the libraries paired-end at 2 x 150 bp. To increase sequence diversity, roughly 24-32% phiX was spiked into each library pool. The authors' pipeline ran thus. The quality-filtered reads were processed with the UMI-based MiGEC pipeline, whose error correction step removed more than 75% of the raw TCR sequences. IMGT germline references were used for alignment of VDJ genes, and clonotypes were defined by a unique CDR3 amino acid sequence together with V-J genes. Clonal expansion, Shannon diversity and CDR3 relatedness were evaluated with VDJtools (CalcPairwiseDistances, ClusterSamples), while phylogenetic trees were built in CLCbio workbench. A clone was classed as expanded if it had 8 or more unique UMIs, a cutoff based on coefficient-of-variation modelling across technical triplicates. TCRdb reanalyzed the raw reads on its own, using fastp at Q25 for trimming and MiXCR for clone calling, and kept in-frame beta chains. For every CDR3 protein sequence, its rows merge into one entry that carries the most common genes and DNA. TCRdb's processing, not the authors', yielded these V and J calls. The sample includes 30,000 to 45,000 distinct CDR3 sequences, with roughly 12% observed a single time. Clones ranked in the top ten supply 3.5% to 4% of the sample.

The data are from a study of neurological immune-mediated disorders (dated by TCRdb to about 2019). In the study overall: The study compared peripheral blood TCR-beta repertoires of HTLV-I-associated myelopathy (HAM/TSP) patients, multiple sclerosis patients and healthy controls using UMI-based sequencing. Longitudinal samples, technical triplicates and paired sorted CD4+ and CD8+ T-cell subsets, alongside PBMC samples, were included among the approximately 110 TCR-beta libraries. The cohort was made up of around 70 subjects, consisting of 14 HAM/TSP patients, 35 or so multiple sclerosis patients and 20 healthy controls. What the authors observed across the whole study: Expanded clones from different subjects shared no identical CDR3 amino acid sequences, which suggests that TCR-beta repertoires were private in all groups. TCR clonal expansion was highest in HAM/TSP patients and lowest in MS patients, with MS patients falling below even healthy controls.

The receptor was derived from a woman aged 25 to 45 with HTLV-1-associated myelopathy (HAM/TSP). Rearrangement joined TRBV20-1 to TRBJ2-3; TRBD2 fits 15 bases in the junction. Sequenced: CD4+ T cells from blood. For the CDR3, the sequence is CSASPIGLAGGQTDTQYF. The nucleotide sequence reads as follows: TGCAGTGCTAGCCCCATAGGACTAGCGGGGGGGCAGACAGATACGCAGTATTTT.